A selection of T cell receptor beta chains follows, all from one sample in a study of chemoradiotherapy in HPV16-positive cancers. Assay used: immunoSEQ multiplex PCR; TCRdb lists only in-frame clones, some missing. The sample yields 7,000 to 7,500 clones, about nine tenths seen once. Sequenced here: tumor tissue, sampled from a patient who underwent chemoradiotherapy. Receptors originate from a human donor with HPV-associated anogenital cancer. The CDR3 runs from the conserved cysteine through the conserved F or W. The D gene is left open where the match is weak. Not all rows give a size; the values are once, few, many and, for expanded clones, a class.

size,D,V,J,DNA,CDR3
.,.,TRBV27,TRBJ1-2,TGTGCCAGCAGTTTATCGGAGCGGCATGGCTACACCTTC,CASSLSERHGYTF
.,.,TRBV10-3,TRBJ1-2,TGTGCCATCAGTGAGGCAGTCTATGGCTACACCTTC,CAISEAVYGYTF
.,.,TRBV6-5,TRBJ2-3,TGTGCCAGCAGTCGCCAAGGTGGCACAGATACGCAGTATTTT,CASSRQGGTDTQYF
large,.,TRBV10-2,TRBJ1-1,TGCGCCACCTCCCCACTAAACACTGAAGCTTTCTTT,CATSPLNTEAFF
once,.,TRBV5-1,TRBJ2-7,TGCGCCAGCAGCTTGACGACCTACGAGCAGTACTTC,CASSLTTYEQYF
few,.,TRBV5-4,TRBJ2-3,TGTGCCAGCAGCTTGGATCCCCGCCAGTACACAGATACGCAGTATTTT,CASSLDPRQYTDTQYF
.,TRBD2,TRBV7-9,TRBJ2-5,TGTGCCAGCAGCTTACGTACTAGCGGGAGGAGGGGGGAGACCCAGTACTTC,CASSLRTSGRRGETQYF
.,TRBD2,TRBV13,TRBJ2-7,TGTGCCAGCAGCTCCGGACTAGCGGGAGTTTTTGAGCAGTACTTC,CASSSGLAGVFEQYF
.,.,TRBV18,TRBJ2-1,TGTGCCAGCTCACGGCCCCAATACAATGAGCAGTTCTTC,CASSRPQYNEQFF
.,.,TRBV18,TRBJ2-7,TGTGCCAGCTCACCAGGGGACCTACGAAACGAGCAGTACTTC,CASSPGDLRNEQYF